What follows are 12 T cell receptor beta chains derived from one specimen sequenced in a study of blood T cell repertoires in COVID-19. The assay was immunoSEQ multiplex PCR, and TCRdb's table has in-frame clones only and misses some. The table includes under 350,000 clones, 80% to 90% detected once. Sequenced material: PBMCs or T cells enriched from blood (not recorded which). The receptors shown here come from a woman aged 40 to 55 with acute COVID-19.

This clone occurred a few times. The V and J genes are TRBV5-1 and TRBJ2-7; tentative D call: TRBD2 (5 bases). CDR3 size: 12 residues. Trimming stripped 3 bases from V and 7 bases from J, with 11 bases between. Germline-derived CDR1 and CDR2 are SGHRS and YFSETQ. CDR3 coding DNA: TGCGCCAGCAGCTCCGGGAAGGGAGAGCAGTACTTC. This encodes CASSSGKGEQYF.

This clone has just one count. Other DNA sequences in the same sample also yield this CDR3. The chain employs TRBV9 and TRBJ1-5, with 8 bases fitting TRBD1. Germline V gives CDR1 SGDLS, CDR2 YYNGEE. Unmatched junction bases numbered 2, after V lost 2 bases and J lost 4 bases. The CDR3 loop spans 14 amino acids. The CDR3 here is CASSVGQGNQPQHF. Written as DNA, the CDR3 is TGTGCCAGCAGCGTCGGACAGGGAAATCAGCCCCAGCATTTT.

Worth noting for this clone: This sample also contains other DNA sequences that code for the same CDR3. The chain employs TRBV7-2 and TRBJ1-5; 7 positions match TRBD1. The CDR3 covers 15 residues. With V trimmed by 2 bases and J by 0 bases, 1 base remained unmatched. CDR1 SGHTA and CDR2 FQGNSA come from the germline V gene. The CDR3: CASSLQGDSNQPQHF. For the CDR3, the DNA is TGTGCCAGCAGCTTACAGGGGGATAGCAATCAGCCCCAGCATTTT. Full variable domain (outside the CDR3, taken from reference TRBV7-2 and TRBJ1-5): GAGVSQSPSNKVTEKGKDVELRCDPISGHTALYWYRQSLGQGLEFLIYFQGNSAPDKSGLPSDRFSAERTGGSVSTLTIQRTQQEDSAVYLCASSLQGDSNQPQHFGDGTRLSIL.

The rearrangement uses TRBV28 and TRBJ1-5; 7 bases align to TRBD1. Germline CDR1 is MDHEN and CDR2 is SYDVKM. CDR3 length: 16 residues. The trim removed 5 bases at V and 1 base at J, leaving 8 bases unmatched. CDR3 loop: CASSPLRGVSNQPQHF. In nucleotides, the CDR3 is TGTGCCAGCAGTCCCCTCAGGGGGGTCAGCAATCAGCCCCAGCATTTT.

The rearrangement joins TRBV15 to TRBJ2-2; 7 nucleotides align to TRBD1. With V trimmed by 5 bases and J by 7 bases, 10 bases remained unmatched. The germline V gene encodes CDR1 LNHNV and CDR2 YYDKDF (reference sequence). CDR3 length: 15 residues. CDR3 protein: CATSDLHRGVGELFF. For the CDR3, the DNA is TGTGCCACCAGCGACCTTCACAGGGGTGTCGGGGAGCTGTTTTTT.

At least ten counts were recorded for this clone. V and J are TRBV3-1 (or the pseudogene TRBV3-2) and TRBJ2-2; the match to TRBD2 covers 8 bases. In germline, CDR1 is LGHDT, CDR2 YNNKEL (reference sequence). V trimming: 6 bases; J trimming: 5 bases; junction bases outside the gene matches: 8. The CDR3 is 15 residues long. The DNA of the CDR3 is TGTGCCAGCAGAGAGACTAGCGTGGGGACCGGGGAGCTGTTTTTT. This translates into CASRETSVGTGELFF.

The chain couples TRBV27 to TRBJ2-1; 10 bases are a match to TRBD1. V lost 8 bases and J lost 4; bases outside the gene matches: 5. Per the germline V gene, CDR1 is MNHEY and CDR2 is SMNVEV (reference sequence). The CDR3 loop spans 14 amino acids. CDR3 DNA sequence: TGTGCCAGCCGAGGACAGGGGGGGTACAATGAGCAGTTCTTC. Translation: CASRGQGGYNEQFF.

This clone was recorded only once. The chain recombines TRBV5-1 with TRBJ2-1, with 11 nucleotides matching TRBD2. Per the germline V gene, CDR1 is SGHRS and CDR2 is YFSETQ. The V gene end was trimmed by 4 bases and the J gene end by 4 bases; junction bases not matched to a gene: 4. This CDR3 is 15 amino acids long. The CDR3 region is CASSVLAGEYNEQFF. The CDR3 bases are TGCGCCAGCAGCGTACTAGCGGGAGAATACAATGAGCAGTTCTTC.

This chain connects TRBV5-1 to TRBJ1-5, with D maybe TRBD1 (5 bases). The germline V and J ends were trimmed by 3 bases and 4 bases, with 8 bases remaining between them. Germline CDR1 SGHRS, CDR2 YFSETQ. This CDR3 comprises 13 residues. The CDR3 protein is CASSWGRNQPQHF. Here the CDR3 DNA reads TGCGCCAGCAGCTGGGGCCGAAATCAGCCCCAGCATTTT.

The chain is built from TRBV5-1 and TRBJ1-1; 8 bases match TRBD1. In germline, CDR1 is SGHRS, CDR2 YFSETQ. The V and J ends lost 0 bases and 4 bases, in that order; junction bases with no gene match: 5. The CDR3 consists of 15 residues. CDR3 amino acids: CASSLGTGKGTEAFF. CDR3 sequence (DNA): TGCGCCAGCAGCTTGGGGACAGGGAAGGGCACTGAAGCTTTCTTT.

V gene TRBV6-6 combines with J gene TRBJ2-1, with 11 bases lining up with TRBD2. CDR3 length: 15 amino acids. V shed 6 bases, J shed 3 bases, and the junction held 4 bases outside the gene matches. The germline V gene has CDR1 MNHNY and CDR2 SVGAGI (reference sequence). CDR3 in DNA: TGTGCCAGCAGCCTGACTAGCGGGGTCTACAATGAGCAGTTCTTC. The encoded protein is CASSLTSGVYNEQFF.

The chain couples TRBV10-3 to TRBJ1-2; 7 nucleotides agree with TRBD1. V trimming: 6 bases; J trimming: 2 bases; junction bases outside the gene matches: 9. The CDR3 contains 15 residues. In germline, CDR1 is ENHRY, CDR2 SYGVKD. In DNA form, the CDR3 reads TGTGCCATCAGAGGGGACAGTGGTCAAAACTATGGCTACACCTTC. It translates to CAIRGDSGQNYGYTF.